This record concerns one TCR beta chain sequence. The target of this receptor is not known. No much larger clone is present one base from it, and per-base qualities are unavailable. This sample was taken from a study of blood T cell repertoires in COVID-19 (dated by TCRdb to 2018 to 2021). Regarding the research as a whole: The collaborator samples originated in the United States, Italy and Spain and spanned the acute and convalescent phases of COVID-19. The prospective study material was composed of cDNA or gDNA derived from T cells, B-cell-depleted T cells, or PBMCs. The dataset comprised deeply sampled blood TCRbeta repertoires from subjects exposed to, actively infected with, or recovered from COVID-19. The repertoires were released in a freely available public database intended as a resource for research on the immune response to SARS-CoV-2. Samples came from the ongoing ImmuneRACE study (first 160 participants) plus 1,254 subjects from 6 global collaborators. A de-identified subject ID, COVID-19 status, age in years and sex were almost always included in the sample metadata. Where HLA class I and class II types were available, the types were taken from metadata supplied by the sample provider, not from assay-based typing. Overall study outcomes, separate from this receptor: The amount of clinical and demographic metadata varied by source and participant and was provided uncurated.

In Seattle, one collaborating source enrolled patients while the infection was active and tracked those patients longitudinally over the course of disease. Each collaborating institution followed its own protocols to collect whole blood in K2EDTA tubes. For TCRbeta analysis, collaborators shipped samples as frozen whole blood, isolated PBMCs, or DNA extracted from either of those sample types. Between the V and J ends, shortened by 4 bases and 0 bases respectively, the junction contains 6 bases. The cysteine opens and the phenylalanine closes a CDR3 of 13 amino acids. Only the CDR3 DNA is retained, 39 bases long and in frame from the first base. The germline V gene gives CDR1 as SNHLY and CDR2 as FYNNEI. TCRbeta CDR3 regions were amplified from genomic DNA by means of the immunoSEQ Assay, a bias-controlled multiplex PCR. The authors' pipeline ran thus. Nucleated cell counts per sample were estimated from amplification of reference gene primers within the assay. To quantify the absolute abundance of each unique TCRbeta CDR3 rearrangement, sequence reads were collapsed and filtered. Productive Simpson clonality was computed per sample as the square root of Simpson's diversity index over productive rearrangements. TCRdb obtained this table from immuneACCESS and retained in-frame rearrangements with V and J assigned. These tables miss some clones; where compared with another copy, unresolved V genes account for less than half of the shortfall, and the remainder is unexplained. Clone size and V and J calls were adopted from that table, with D and trimming inferred from the DNA. This sample comprises 180,000 or so clones, under 90% of them detected only once. The ten largest clones capture roughly 15% of the sample.

What was sequenced was peripheral blood. The chain uses TRBV2 and TRBJ1-2, with the D gene call left open. The TCR originated in a woman in her sixties or seventies with COVID-19, enrolled during active disease. The CDR3 region: CASSVLANYGYTF. The nucleotides are TGTGCCAGCAGTGTACTAGCTAACTATGGCTACACCTTC.